The 25 T cell receptor beta chains below all came from one sample that was sequenced in a study of blood T cell repertoires in COVID-19. The protocol was immunoSEQ multiplex PCR, while the TCRdb copy is restricted to in-frame clones and leaves out a portion. The table includes 200,000 to 250,000 clones, roughly four fifths detected once. Sample: peripheral blood. These TCRs come from a woman in her fifties or sixties with acute or convalescent COVID-19.

The chain employs TRBV3-1 (or the pseudogene TRBV3-2) and TRBJ2-7; a weak D match, TRBD1 (6 bases). The length of the CDR3 is 15 residues. Germline V gives CDR1 LGHDT, CDR2 YNNKEL (reference sequence). Trimming stripped 0 bases from V and 3 bases from J, with 12 bases between. The CDR3 coding sequence is TGTGCCAGCAGCCAAGATTCCGGACAGAACTACGAGCAGTACTTC. It encodes CASSQDSGQNYEQYF.

V usage is TRBV19 and J usage is TRBJ2-7; 8 bases match TRBD1. J lost 6 bases, V lost 1 base, and 8 bases had no gene match. The CDR3 has 15 amino acids. Germline assignment: CDR1 LNHDA and CDR2 SQIVND (reference sequence). This chain's CDR3 is CASSIGGGQGSEQYF. In DNA form, the CDR3 reads TGTGCCAGTAGTATAGGGGGAGGACAGGGCAGCGAGCAGTACTTC.

V is TRBV7-9 and J is TRBJ1-2, with 9 nucleotides matching TRBD1. This CDR3 has 16 residues. V lost 0 bases and J lost 8; bases outside the gene matches: 10. Germline V gives CDR1 SEHNR, CDR2 FQNEAQ (reference sequence). The CDR3 reads CASSLAGKQGAKGYTF. The CDR3 DNA reads as TGTGCCAGCAGCTTAGCTGGCAAACAGGGGGCCAAGGGCTACACCTTC.

The chain couples TRBV2 to TRBJ2-5, with 10 nucleotides matching TRBD1. The CDR3 is 14 amino acids. V shed 6 bases and J 5 bases; nucleotides not matched to a gene: 6. Per the germline V gene, CDR1 is SNHLY and CDR2 is FYNNEI. The CDR3 coding sequence is TGTGCCAGCAGGGTCGACAGGGGGCATGAGACCCAGTACTTC. Encoded protein: CASRVDRGHETQYF.

The chain carries TRBV5-4 and TRBJ2-3, with TRBD1 as a possible D gene (6 bases). The ends were cut back, 4 bases at V and 0 bases at J, with 12 bases in the middle. Germline CDR1 and CDR2: SGHNT and YYREEE (reference sequence). This CDR3 comprises 15 residues. The CDR3 nucleotides are TGTGCCAGCAGCAAGGACAGCTATAGCACAGATACGCAGTATTTT. Amino acid sequence: CASSKDSYSTDTQYF.

This clone was seen only once. The chain links TRBV5-1 to TRBJ2-3; D gene uncertain. The length of the CDR3 is 15 residues. The germline V gene has CDR1 SGHRS and CDR2 YFSETQ. Trimming stripped 0 bases from V and 4 bases from J, with 12 bases between. The DNA of the CDR3 is TGCGCCAGCAGCTTGGATTCCGTTAGATCAGATACGCAGTATTTT. It is translated as CASSLDSVRSDTQYF.

The chain links TRBV20-1 to TRBJ1-1; D gene unclear. The CDR3 is 8 residues long. Trimming left V 5 bases short and J 13 bases short, with 8 bases between. CDR1 and CDR2 (germline): DFQATT, SNEGSKA (reference sequence). The CDR3 sequence is CSAGQDFF. Written as DNA, the CDR3 is TGCAGTGCTGGCCAGGATTTCTTT.

This chain joins TRBV21-1 and TRBJ1-4; no check of the table's D call, TRBD1, against the DNA was made. TRBV21-1 is reported as a pseudogene. CDR3 length equals 17 residues. The CDR3 region is CAVQPGDRGIGHEKLFF. The CDR3 DNA reads as TGTGCCGTACAGCCCGGGGACAGGGGGATTGGACATGAAAAACTGTTTTTT.

V usage is TRBV25-1 and J usage is TRBJ2-7, with 8 bases aligning to TRBD2. V shed 2 bases and J 2 bases; nucleotides not matched to a gene: 8. The germline gives CDR1 MGHDK, CDR2 SYGVNS. This CDR3 spans 16 amino acids. The CDR3 nucleotides are TGTGCCAGCAGTGAAGGGGCCCTAGCGGGTACCTACGAGCAGTACTTC. Protein product: CASSEGALAGTYEQYF.

The genes are TRBV10-1 and TRBJ1-3; TRBD1 matches at 10 bases. This CDR3 is built from 17 residues. V trimming: 5 bases; J trimming: 4 bases; junction bases outside the gene matches: 11. Germline CDR1 and CDR2: WNHNN and SYGVQD (reference sequence). The CDR3 region has the DNA TGCGCCAGCAGTTTGGACAGGGGGAACGCGGCCGGAAACACCATATATTTT. Translating it yields CASSLDRGNAAGNTIYF.

The chain carries TRBV7-3 and TRBJ1-3; TRBD1 agrees at 11 bases. The junction had 2 bases not matched to a gene; V was cut back by 5 bases and J by 8 bases. Germline V gene sequence: CDR1 SGHTA, CDR2 FQGTGA. The CDR3 has 13 amino acids. The CDR3 coding sequence is TGTGCCAGCAGCCCGGGACAGGGGGACACCATATATTTT. Amino acid sequence: CASSPGQGDTIYF.

The chain combines TRBV13 with TRBJ1-4; a weak D match, TRBD1 (6 bases). Germline-derived CDR1 and CDR2 are PRHDT and FYEKMQ (reference sequence). The CDR3 has 16 amino acids. Trimming removed 2 bases from V and 7 bases from J, with 17 bases in between. The CDR3 sequence: CASSLYQGTRGEKLFF. For the CDR3, the DNA is TGTGCCAGCAGCTTATATCAAGGGACAAGAGGTGAAAAACTGTTTTTT.

This chain uses TRBV30 with TRBJ1-3; 8 bases align to TRBD1. The CDR3 is made up of 13 amino acids. With 7 bases clipped from V and 2 bases from J, the junction kept 4 bases outside the gene matches. Germline V lookup: CDR1 GTSNPN, CDR2 SVGIG (reference sequence). This CDR3 reads CAYQQGAGNTIYF. The CDR3 nucleotides are TGTGCCTATCAACAGGGGGCTGGAAACACCATATATTTT.

The rearrangement links TRBV18 to TRBJ2-3, with 7 bases lining up with TRBD2. Germline values: CDR1 KGHSH, CDR2 LQKENI. V shed 1 base, J shed 0 bases, and the junction held 7 bases outside the gene matches. The length of the CDR3 is 17 residues. This CDR3 is CASSPLRVAGSTDTQYF. The CDR3 DNA follows: TGTGCCAGCTCACCACTCCGGGTAGCGGGTAGCACAGATACGCAGTATTTT.

V gene TRBV12-3 or TRBV12-4 combines with J gene TRBJ2-2; D is unclear. The length of the CDR3 is 13 residues. V lost 6 bases, J lost 4 bases, and 9 bases lay in between. The CDR3 protein is CASSSGLTGELFF. The CDR3 region has the DNA TGTGCCAGCAGCTCAGGCCTCACCGGGGAGCTGTTTTTT.

The chain combines TRBV28 with TRBJ2-1; D not resolved. Trimming took off 4 bases at V and 8 bases at J, with 15 bases between the two ends. The germline CDR1 and CDR2 sequences are MDHEN and SYDVKM. The CDR3 sequence is 14 residues long. CDR3 nucleotides: TGTGCCAGCAGTTCCCCCCCGAGTAAGCATGAGCAGTTCTTC. Its protein is CASSSPPSKHEQFF.

This chain uses TRBV7-2 with TRBJ1-1; the D gene is possibly TRBD1 (5 bases). Trimming stripped 5 bases from V and 0 bases from J, with 13 bases between. CDR1 is SGHTA, CDR2 FQGNSA, per germline. The CDR3 length is 15 residues. The CDR3 sequence: CASSARGGVNTEAFF. The CDR3 nucleotides read TGTGCCAGCAGCGCAAGAGGAGGGGTGAACACTGAAGCTTTCTTT.

The gene calls are TRBV15 and TRBJ2-5; D possibly corresponds to TRBD1 (5 bases). V was cut by 6 bases and J by 5 bases, with 13 bases left in between. Germline V gives CDR1 LNHNV, CDR2 YYDKDF (reference sequence). The CDR3 is made up of 13 amino acids. The CDR3 spells CATSWGPQETQYF. Written as DNA, the CDR3 is TGTGCCACCAGTTGGGGCCCGCAGGAGACCCAGTACTTC.

Only a few counts were recorded for this clone. The chain joins TRBV27 to TRBJ2-1; D not certain. Germline V lookup: CDR1 MNHEY, CDR2 SMNVEV (reference sequence). The V gene lost 5 bases and the J gene lost 1 base, with 24 bases spanning the gap. The CDR3 covers 19 residues. The CDR3 DNA reads as TGTGCCAGCAGTCCTCGCCCCCCCAATTCAGGTTGGTCCTACAATGAGCAGTTCTTC. The encoded protein is CASSPRPPNSGWSYNEQFF.

The chain couples TRBV18 to TRBJ1-1; 7 nucleotides agree with TRBD1. Germline CDR1 and CDR2: KGHSH and LQKENI. The CDR3 totals 16 residues. Trimming removed 3 bases from V and 6 bases from J; junction bases left unmatched: 13. CDR3 in DNA: TGTGCCAGCTCACCGGGTGCCCCTCTGGGACAGTCTGAAGCTTTCTTT. Amino acid sequence: CASSPGAPLGQSEAFF.

V gene TRBV6-5 combines with J gene TRBJ2-3; TRBD1 matches at 8 bases. Germline V gene lookup returns CDR1 MNHEY and CDR2 SVGAGI. The J segment lost 6 bases and the V segment lost 6 bases, leaving 5 bases of the junction unmatched. The CDR3 is 13 amino acids. The CDR3 spells CASRGQGMDTQYF. CDR3 in DNA: TGTGCCAGCAGAGGACAGGGCATGGATACGCAGTATTTT.

The gene calls are TRBV28 and TRBJ2-1; 7 bases align to TRBD2. The CDR3 sequence is 15 residues long. Germline CDR1 reads MDHEN; CDR2 reads SYDVKM. V lost 4 bases and J lost 12; bases outside the gene matches: 15. CDR3 residues: CASSSGGDYNLWQFF. Here the CDR3 DNA reads TGTGCCAGCAGTTCCGGCGGGGACTATAATCTTTGGCAGTTCTTC. Using reference TRBV28 and TRBJ2-1 for the parts outside the CDR3, the full variable domain is DVKVTQSSRYLVKRTGEKVFLECVQDMDHENMFWYRQDPGLGLRLIYFSYDVKMKEKGDIPEGYSVSREKKERFSLILESASTNQTSMYLCASSSGGDYNLWQFFGPGTRLTVL.

The rearrangement joins TRBV28 to TRBJ2-1, with TRBD2 matching over 7 bases. Trimming removed 2 bases from V and 4 bases from J; junction bases left unmatched: 8. CDR1 and CDR2 (germline): MDHEN, SYDVKM. The CDR3 is made up of 16 amino acids. The CDR3 DNA reads TGTGCCAGCAGTTTAAATCCGGGAGGAGGGTACAATGAGCAGTTCTTC. It codes for CASSLNPGGGYNEQFF.

This chain connects TRBV4-2 to TRBJ1-5, with 8 positions matching TRBD1. The CDR3 totals 18 residues. Germline V lookup: CDR1 LGHNA, CDR2 YNFKEQ. J gave up 1 base and V 0 bases, and 8 bases lay outside the gene matches. CDR3 sequence reads: CASSQEAGGRVSNQPQHF. The CDR3 nucleotides are TGTGCCAGCAGCCAAGAGGCAGGGGGCAGAGTCAGCAATCAGCCCCAGCATTTT.

This chain connects TRBV5-5 to TRBJ2-1; D is possibly TRBD2 (5 bases). Germline-derived CDR1 and CDR2 are SGHKS and YYEKEE (reference sequence). Deletions cut 3 bases from V and 2 bases from J, with 6 bases between. The CDR3 length is 13 residues. The CDR3 nucleotides are TGTGCCAGCAGCTCCGGGGCCTACAATGAGCAGTTCTTC. It specifies CASSSGAYNEQFF.